This T cell receptor beta chain was identified during a study of cytomegalovirus exposure and HLA in healthy donors. About this clone itself: Its antigen is still unknown.

V gave up 4 bases and J gave up 1 base; unmatched junction bases: 7. Per the germline V gene, CDR1 is MNHNS and CDR2 is SASEGT. This CDR3 spans 16 amino acids. 13 Jbeta primers and 60 Vbeta primers were used for the PCR. TCRdb's copy holds only in-frame clones and misses some; the assay was immunoSEQ multiplex PCR. The sample has 45,000 to 55,000 clones. General study results and limits: Researchers catalogued approximately 160 TCR beta chains as cytomegalovirus-associated. Some V segments could not be told apart, so they were left out, TRBV6-2 and TRBV6-3 among them. CMV serostatus stood as the only immune exposure information on hand. Analysis was carried out at a later point, and it linked a missense DCLRE1C variant to TCR beta V- and J-gene trimming.

Sample: PBMCs. This chain connects TRBV6-1 to TRBJ2-5; 9 bases line up with TRBD1. This clonotype originated in a man aged 35 to 55 in good health and CMV-seropositive. The CDR3 DNA reads as TGTGCCAGCAGTGGTTGGGACAGGGATACCCAAGAGACCCAGTACTTC. This codes for CASSGWDRDTQETQYF.